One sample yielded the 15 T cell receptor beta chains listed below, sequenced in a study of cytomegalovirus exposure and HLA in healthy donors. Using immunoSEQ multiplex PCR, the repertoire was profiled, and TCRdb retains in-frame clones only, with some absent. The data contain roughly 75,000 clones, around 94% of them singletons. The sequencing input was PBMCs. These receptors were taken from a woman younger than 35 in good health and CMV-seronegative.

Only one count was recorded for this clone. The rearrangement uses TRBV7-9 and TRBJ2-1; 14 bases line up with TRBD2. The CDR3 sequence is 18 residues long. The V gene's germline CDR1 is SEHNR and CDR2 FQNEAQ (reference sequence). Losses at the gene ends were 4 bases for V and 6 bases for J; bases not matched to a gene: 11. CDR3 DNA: TGTGCCAGCAGCTCCTGGACTAGCGGGGGGCCGGGAGGCAATGAGCAGTTCTTC. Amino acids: CASSSWTSGGPGGNEQFF.

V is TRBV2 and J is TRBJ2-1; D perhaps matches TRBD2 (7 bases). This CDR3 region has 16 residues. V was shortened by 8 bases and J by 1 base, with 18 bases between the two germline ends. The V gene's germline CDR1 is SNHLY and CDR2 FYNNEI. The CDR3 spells CASLAPGGLSYNEQFF. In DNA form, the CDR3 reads TGTGCCAGCCTAGCCCCGGGGGGCCTATCCTACAATGAGCAGTTCTTC.

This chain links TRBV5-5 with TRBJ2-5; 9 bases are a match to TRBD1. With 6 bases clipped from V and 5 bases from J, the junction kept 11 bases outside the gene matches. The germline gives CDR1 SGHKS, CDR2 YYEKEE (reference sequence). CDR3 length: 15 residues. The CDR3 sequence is CASTPGDRVGETQYF. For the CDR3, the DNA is TGTGCCAGCACTCCAGGGGACAGGGTGGGGGAGACCCAGTACTTC.

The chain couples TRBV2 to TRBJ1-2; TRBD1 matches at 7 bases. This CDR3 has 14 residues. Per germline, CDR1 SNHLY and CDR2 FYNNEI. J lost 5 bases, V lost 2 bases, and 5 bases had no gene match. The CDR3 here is CASSEQDRIYGYTF. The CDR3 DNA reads TGTGCCAGCAGTGAACAGGACAGGATATATGGCTACACCTTC.

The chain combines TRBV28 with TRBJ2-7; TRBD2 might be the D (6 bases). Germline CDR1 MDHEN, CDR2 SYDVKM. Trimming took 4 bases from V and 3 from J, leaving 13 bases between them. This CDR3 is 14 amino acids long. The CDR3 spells CASSSRGILYEQYF. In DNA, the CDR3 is TGTGCCAGCAGTTCACGGGGGATACTCTACGAGCAGTACTTC.

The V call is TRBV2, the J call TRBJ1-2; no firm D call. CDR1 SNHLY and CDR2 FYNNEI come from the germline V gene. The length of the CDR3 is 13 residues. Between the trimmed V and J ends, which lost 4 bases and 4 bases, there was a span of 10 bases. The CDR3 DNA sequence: TGTGCCAGCAGTGTGGACTCGACCTATGGCTACACCTTC. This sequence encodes CASSVDSTYGYTF.

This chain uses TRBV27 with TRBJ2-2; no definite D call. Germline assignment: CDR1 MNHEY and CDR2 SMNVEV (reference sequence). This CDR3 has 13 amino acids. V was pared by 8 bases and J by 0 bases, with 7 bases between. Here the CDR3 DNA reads TGTGCCAGCCGCCCTACGAACACCGGGGAGCTGTTTTTT. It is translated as CASRPTNTGELFF.

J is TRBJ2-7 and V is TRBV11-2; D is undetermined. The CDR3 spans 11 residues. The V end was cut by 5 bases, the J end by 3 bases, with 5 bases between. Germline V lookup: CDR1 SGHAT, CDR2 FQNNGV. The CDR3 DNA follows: TGTGCCAGCAGCAACAACTACGAGCAGTACTTC. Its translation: CASSNNYEQYF.

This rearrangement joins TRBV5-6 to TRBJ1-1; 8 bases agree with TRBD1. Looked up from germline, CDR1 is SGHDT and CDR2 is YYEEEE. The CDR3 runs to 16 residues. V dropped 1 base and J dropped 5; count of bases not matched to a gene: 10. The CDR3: CASSLFLGRGLTEAFF. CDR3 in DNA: TGTGCCAGCAGCTTGTTTCTGGGCAGGGGGCTGACTGAAGCTTTCTTT.

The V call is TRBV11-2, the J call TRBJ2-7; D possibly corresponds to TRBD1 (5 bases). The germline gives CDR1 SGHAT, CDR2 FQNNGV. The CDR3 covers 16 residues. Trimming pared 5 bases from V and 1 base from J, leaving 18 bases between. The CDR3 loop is CASSKDSSYISYEQYF. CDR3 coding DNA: TGTGCCAGCAGCAAAGACAGCTCCTATATATCCTACGAGCAGTACTTC.

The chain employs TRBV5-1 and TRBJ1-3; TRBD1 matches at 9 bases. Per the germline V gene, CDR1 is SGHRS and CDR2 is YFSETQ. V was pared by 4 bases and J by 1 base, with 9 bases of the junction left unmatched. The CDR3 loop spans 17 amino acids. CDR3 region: CASSAGQGKGSGNTIYF. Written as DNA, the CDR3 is TGCGCCAGCAGCGCCGGACAGGGGAAGGGTTCTGGAAACACCATATATTTT.

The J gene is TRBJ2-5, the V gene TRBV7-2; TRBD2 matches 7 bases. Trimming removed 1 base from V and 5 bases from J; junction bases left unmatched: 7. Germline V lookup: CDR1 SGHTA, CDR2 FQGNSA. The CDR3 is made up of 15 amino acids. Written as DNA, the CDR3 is TGTGCCAGCAGCTTAGATGGGAGGGGAGGGGAGACCCAGTACTTC. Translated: CASSLDGRGGETQYF.

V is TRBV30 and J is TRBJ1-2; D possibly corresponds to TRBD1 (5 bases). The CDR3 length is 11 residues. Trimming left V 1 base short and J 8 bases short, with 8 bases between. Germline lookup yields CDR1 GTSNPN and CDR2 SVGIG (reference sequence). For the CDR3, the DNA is TGTGCCTGGAGTGGGGCAGGGGGCTACACCTTC. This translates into CAWSGAGGYTF.

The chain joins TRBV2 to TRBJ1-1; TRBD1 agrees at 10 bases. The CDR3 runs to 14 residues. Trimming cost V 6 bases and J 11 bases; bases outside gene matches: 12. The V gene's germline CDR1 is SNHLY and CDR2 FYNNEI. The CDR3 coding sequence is TGTGCCAGCAGCGAGGACAGGGGGATATCTCTGGCTTTCTTT. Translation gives CASSEDRGISLAFF.

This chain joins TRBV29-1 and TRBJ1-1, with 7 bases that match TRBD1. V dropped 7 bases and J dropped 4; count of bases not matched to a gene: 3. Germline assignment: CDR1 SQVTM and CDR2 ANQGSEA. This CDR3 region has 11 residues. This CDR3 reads CSGRQGTEAFF. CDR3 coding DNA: TGCAGCGGAAGACAGGGCACTGAAGCTTTCTTT.